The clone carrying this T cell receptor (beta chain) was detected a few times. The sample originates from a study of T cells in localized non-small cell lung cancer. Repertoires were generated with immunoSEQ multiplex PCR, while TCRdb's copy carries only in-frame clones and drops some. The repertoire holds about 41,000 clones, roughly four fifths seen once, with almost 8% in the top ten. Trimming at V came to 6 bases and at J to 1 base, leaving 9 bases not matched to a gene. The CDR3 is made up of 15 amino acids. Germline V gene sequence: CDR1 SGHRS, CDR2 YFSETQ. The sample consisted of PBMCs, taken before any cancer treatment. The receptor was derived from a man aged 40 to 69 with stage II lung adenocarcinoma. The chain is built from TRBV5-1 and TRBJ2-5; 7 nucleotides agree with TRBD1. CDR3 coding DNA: TGCGCCAGCATGTATCGGGGACAGACCCAAGAGACCCAGTACTTC. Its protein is CASMYRGQTQETQYF.